Below, 8 T cell receptor beta chains from the same sample are listed, as sequenced in a study of blood T cell repertoires in COVID-19. Profiling relied on immunoSEQ multiplex PCR, and the TCRdb table lists in-frame clones only, not all of them. The data show more than 130,000 clones, with 88% seen just once and 8% to 11% held by the top ten. The sample taken for sequencing was peripheral blood. The origin of the receptors is a man over 45 with active or convalescent COVID-19.

The gene calls are TRBV19 and TRBJ1-3; D is unclear. Between the trimmed V and J ends, which lost 5 bases and 1 base, there was a span of 9 bases. The germline V gene encodes CDR1 LNHDA and CDR2 SQIVND (reference sequence). The CDR3 spans 14 residues. The CDR3 protein is CASSDPGSGNTIYF. CDR3 in DNA: TGTGCCAGTAGTGACCCAGGATCTGGAAACACCATATATTTT.

V and J are TRBV23-1 and TRBJ2-7, with 7 bases matching TRBD2. TRBV23-1 has ORF status, its function being uncertain. The V segment lost 4 bases and the J segment 5 bases; nucleotides outside the gene matches: 14. The CDR3 loop spans 16 amino acids. Written as DNA, the CDR3 is TGCGCCAGCAGTCCCAAAAGGGCGCGGGAGCACGACGAGCAGTACTTC. Translated: CASSPKRAREHDEQYF.

This sequence joins TRBV9 and TRBJ2-1; TRBD2 aligns across 8 bases. The CDR3 contains 15 residues. The trim removed 4 bases at V and 0 bases at J, leaving 3 bases unmatched. Per the germline V gene, CDR1 is SGDLS and CDR2 is YYNGEE. The CDR3 region has the DNA TGTGCCAGCAGCCCAGGACTAGCCTCCTACAATGAGCAGTTCTTC. Translation gives CASSPGLASYNEQFF.

This chain links TRBV12-3 or TRBV12-4 with TRBJ2-1, with 7 nucleotides matching TRBD1. CDR3 length equals 13 residues. V lost 6 bases, J lost 7 bases, and 6 bases stayed unmatched. In nucleotides, the CDR3 is TGTGCCAGCAGGCAGGGACAGTCGAATGAGCAGTTCTTC. Its protein is CASRQGQSNEQFF.

V and J are TRBV2 and TRBJ2-7; tentatively, D is TRBD2 (6 bases). CDR1 is SNHLY, CDR2 FYNNEI, per germline. Trimming pared 6 bases from V and 6 bases from J, leaving 12 bases between. This CDR3 comprises 12 residues. The CDR3 DNA reads as TGTGCCAGCAGGGAGGGCCGGGTCGAGCAGTACTTC. Protein product: CASREGRVEQYF.

This clone was recorded once. The V call is TRBV3-1 (or the pseudogene TRBV3-2), the J call TRBJ2-5, with TRBD1 as a possible D gene (5 bases). Per germline, CDR1 LGHDT and CDR2 YNNKEL (reference sequence). V was trimmed by 0 bases and J by 10 bases, leaving 12 bases between them. The CDR3 runs to 13 residues. CDR3 DNA: TGTGCCAGCAGCCAAGATACGGACATCAGCCAGTACTTC. This encodes CASSQDTDISQYF.

This chain connects TRBV7-3 to TRBJ2-3, with 7 positions matching TRBD2. The CDR3 runs 15 residues. After removal of 2 bases from V and 2 bases from J, the junction contained 4 bases not matched to a gene. In germline, CDR1 is SGHTA, CDR2 FQGTGA. CDR3 residues: CASSLGRGITDTQYF. CDR3 bases: TGTGCCAGCAGCTTAGGGAGGGGCATCACAGATACGCAGTATTTT. The full variable domain, rest sourced from reference TRBV7-3 and TRBJ2-3, is GAGVSQTPSNKVTEKGKYVELRCDPISGHTALYWYRQSLGQGPEFLIYFQGTGAADDSGLPNDRFFAVRPEGSVSTLKIQRTERGDSAVYLCASSLGRGITDTQYFGPGTRLTVL.

The chain combines TRBV4-1 with TRBJ2-5; tentative D call: TRBD1 (5 bases). Germline lookup yields CDR1 MGHRA and CDR2 YSYEKL. There are 17 residues in the CDR3. With 0 bases removed from V and 2 bases from J, the gap between germline ends came to 16 bases. Here the CDR3 reads CASSQERTIAYQETQYF. Written as DNA, the CDR3 is TGCGCCAGCAGCCAAGAAAGGACAATAGCATATCAAGAGACCCAGTACTTC.